This TCR beta chain was identified during a study of metastatic and nonmetastatic thyroid tumors. At the level of the study: The comparison covered peripheral blood and tumor or nodule tissue in malignant and benign thyroid patients. Study findings and constraints: Reported TCR beta diversity, measured in blood and tumor, was significantly higher for malignant thyroid tumors than for benign nodules.

Many counts were recorded for this clone. The antigen remains unidentified. The germline CDR1 and CDR2 sequences are GTSNPN and SVGIG (reference sequence). This CDR3 region has 17 residues. The ends lost 3 bases at V and 8 bases at J; junction bases unmatched: 15. The entire patient cohort was treatment-naive prior to thyroid surgery. Per the authors' pipeline: Construction of a distant-metastasis classifier for papillary thyroid cancer relied on CDR3 differences across clinicopathological groups. TCRdb re-analyzed the PCR reads through MiXCR. TCRdb, rather than the study authors, made the V and J calls. The table lists 75,000 to 100,000 clones, 10% to 15% of them singletons.

The source of this sequence is a female donor with papillary thyroid cancer or a benign thyroid nodule (not recorded which). Some clones in this sample may be carry-over from other donors' samples. Sequencing input: blood. The rearrangement links TRBV30 to TRBJ1-5; 11 bases fit TRBD1. CDR3 in amino acids: CAWSRTGGPVLGEPQHF. The CDR3 bases are TGTGCCTGGAGCCGGACAGGGGGCCCGGTATTGGGTGAGCCCCAGCATTTT.